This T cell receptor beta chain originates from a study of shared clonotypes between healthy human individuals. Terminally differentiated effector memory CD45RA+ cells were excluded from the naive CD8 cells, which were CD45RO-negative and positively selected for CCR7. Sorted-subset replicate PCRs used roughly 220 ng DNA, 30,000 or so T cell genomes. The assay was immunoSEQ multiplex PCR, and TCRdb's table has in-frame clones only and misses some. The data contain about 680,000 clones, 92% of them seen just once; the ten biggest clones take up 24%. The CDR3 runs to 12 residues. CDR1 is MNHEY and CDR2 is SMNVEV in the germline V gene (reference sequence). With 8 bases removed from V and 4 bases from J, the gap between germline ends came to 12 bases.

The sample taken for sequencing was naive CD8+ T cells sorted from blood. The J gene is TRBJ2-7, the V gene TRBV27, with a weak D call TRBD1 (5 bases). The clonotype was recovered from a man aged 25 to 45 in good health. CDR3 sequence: CASWARGYEQYF. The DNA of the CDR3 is TGTGCCAGCTGGGCAAGGGGATACGAGCAGTACTTC.